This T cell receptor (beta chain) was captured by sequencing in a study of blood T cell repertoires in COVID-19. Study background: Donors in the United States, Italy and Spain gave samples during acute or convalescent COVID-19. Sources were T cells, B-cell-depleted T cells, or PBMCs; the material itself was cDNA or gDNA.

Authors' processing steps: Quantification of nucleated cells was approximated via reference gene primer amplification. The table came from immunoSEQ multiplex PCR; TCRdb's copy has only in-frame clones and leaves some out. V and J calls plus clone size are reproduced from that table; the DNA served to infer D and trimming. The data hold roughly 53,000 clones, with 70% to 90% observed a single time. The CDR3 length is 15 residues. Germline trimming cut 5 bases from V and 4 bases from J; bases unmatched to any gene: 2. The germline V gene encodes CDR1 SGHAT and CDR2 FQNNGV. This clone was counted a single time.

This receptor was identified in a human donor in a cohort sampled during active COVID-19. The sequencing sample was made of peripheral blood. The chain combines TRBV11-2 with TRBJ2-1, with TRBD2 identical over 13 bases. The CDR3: CASSPGLAGYNEQFF. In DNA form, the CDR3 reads TGTGCCAGCAGCCCGGGACTAGCGGGATACAATGAGCAGTTCTTC.